The T cell receptor beta chain under discussion was sequenced for a study of beta chain features in type 1 diabetes. Across the study: Sorted cell examination encompassed over 90 million cells across all samples. Broader study findings: Within each of all four CD4+ subsets, Type 1 diabetes patients had TCRB CDR3s that were moderately but significantly shorter. Insertions at VDJ junctions were less frequent in type 1 diabetes patients. These patients also deleted more nucleotides at the same junctions.

A few counts support this clone. The antigen remains unidentified. TCRB transcripts that were expressed got sequenced, as all of the isolated RNA had been reverse transcribed. The assay was immunoSEQ multiplex PCR, and TCRdb's table has in-frame clones only and misses some. In the table there are 100,000 to 150,000 clones, 17% of which are singletons. This CDR3 has 12 amino acids. Trimming pared 5 bases from V and 6 bases from J, leaving 11 bases between. Germline lookup yields CDR1 SGHDN and CDR2 FVKESK. Markers CD45RO/CCR7/CD25/CD127/CD95/CD27 served to sort CD4+ naive, central memory, regulatory and stem cell-like memory cells. Populations obtained by sorting all exceeded 98% purity.

This chain joins TRBV14 and TRBJ2-7; D perhaps matches TRBD2 (5 bases). The receptor comes from a man aged 18 to 30 with type 1 diabetes. Sequenced sample: central memory CD4+ T cells from blood. The DNA for the CDR3 is TGTGCCAGCAGCGAGTTGGACTTCGAGCAGTACTTC. Translated: CASSELDFEQYF. Supplemented by reference TRBV14 and TRBJ2-7, the full variable domain reads EAGVTQFPSHSVIEKGQTVTLRCDPISGHDNLYWYRRVMGKEIKFLLHFVKESKQDESGMPNNRFLAERTGGTYSTLKVQPAELEDSGVYFCASSELDFEQYFGPGTRLTVT.